This T cell receptor beta chain came from a study of neoadjuvant anti-PD-1 for oral cavity cancer. Turning to the study itself: Patients without progression received a fourth nivolumab dose around day 43, then surgical resection on days 50-56.

The table came from immunoSEQ multiplex PCR; TCRdb's copy has only in-frame clones and leaves some out. The sample lists under 10,000 clones, more than 70% seen once, with 3.5% to 5% in the top ten. Regarding the study as a whole: With a few patients per group, TCR findings need larger cohorts.

As to this clone: The antigen remains unidentified.

Germline assignment: CDR1 MNHNS and CDR2 SASEGT. The CDR3 sequence is 14 residues long. The junction had 5 bases not matched to a gene; V was cut back by 5 bases and J by 4 bases. Documented time point: after neoadjuvant nivolumab, at surgical resection. The starting material was PBMCs, obtained after nivolumab (anti-PD-1) treatment. This chain joins TRBV6-1 and TRBJ1-2; TRBD1 matches at 9 bases. This TCR came from a person aged 40 to 85 with oral cavity squamous cell carcinoma. The CDR3 DNA is TGTGCCAGCAGTACCGGGACAGGGACCTATGGCTACACCTTC. Translated: CASSTGTGTYGYTF.